This T cell receptor beta chain was captured in a study of PD-1 blockade in classical Hodgkin lymphoma. General study results and limits: Diminished baseline TCR diversity has been reported in newly diagnosed patients relative to healthy donors.

Time point noted: newly diagnosed, previously untreated cHL patient sample. Purification of CD4+ T cells from thawed PBMCs was achieved by magnetic negative selection. Points on this clone: Antigen specificity is unknown.

V was shortened by 5 bases and J by 4 bases, with 9 bases between the two germline ends. Germline-derived CDR1 and CDR2 are MDHEN and SYDVKM. The CDR3 is made up of 12 amino acids. Measured with immunoSEQ multiplex PCR; TCRdb has only the in-frame clones, and not every one. The sample yields about 22,000 clones, 80% to 90% seen once. This chain connects TRBV28 to TRBJ2-7; perhaps TRBD1 as D (6 bases). Input material: CD4+ T cells from blood. The sequence was collected from a human donor with classical Hodgkin lymphoma. The CDR3 region is CASSVQGYEQYF. The DNA of the CDR3 is TGTGCCAGCAGTGTCCAGGGGTACGAGCAGTACTTC.